This T cell receptor (beta chain) was observed in a study of blood T cells in healthy people across ages. The CDR3 is made up of 13 amino acids. Trimming removed 3 bases at V and 11 bases at J, with 16 bases between. Germline values: CDR1 MDHEN, CDR2 SYDVKM. The second PCR ran about 6 to 11 cycles with a sample-barcoded 5' primer and J-beta primers. TCRdb re-called the 5' RACE reads through MiXCR, storing one row per CDR3 protein. Among nearly 800,000 distinct CDR3 sequences listed, 20% to 30% were seen once. The same data also contributed to another study, on T cells of mothers and their children.

The chain links TRBV28 to TRBJ2-5; D is possibly TRBD1 (5 bases). Specimen: blood. This receptor was identified in a boy aged 5-17 years in good health. The CDR3 loop reads CASSFQGPYVQYF. For the CDR3, the DNA is TGTGCCAGCAGTTTTCAGGGCCCCTACGTGCAGTACTTC.